The rows below give T cell receptor beta chains drawn from one sample of a study of PD-1 blockade in classical Hodgkin lymphoma. Libraries were prepared by immunoSEQ multiplex PCR; TCRdb keeps only in-frame clonotypes and omits some of them. The sample includes about 92,000 clones, about 83% of them seen just once. Specimen: peripheral blood mononuclear cells (PBMCs), collected before the fourth cycle of nivolumab. The source is a human donor with classical Hodgkin lymphoma. Each CDR3 is given without its conserved first and last residue. The D gene is left open where the match is weak.

>TRBD2|TRBV28|TRBJ2-2
ASRAGGPGELF
>-|TRBV2|TRBJ2-2
ASSESGLVELF
>TRBD2|TRBV6-1|TRBJ2-1
ASSHSGRADEQF
>-|TRBV6-1|TRBJ1-5
ASSEDLRGNQPQH
>-|TRBV19|TRBJ1-1
ASQQGPTMNTEAF
>-|TRBV2|TRBJ2-3
ASAGRDSTDTQY
>TRBD1|TRBV11-3|TRBJ2-3
ASSPGQGNTDTQY
>TRBD1|TRBV4-3|TRBJ2-7
ASSQTGTGGYEQY
>TRBD2|TRBV5-8|TRBJ2-5
ASSLRGGEETQY
>-|TRBV4-3|TRBJ2-7
ASSLTTSYEQY
>-|TRBV10-3|TRBJ1-5
AISESKPMGNQPQH
>TRBD2|TRBV10-3|TRBJ2-5
AITAGVRETQY
>-|TRBV5-1|TRBJ2-3
ASSLVVASTDTQY
>TRBD2|TRBV5-1|TRBJ2-5
ASSPLGGAYETQY
>-|TRBV10-3|TRBJ2-2
AISERGYANTGELF
>TRBD1|TRBV7-2|TRBJ2-3
ASSLGADRVADTQY
>-|TRBV2|TRBJ1-4
ASSKGTTEEKLF
>-|TRBV6-5|TRBJ1-1
ASSSLGGNTEAF
>-|TRBV10-3|TRBJ1-1
AISEKGLTEAF
>-|TRBV14|TRBJ1-1
ASSQGRGQNTEAF
>TRBD1|TRBV4-1|TRBJ1-4
ASSRTGFNEKLF
>TRBD2|TRBV5-1|TRBJ2-7
ASSLGLAGEDEQY
>TRBD1|TRBV5-1|TRBJ1-3
ASRHGTGGASGNTIY